This entry concerns a single T cell receptor (beta chain). These data originate in a study of CD8 T cells in ankylosing spondylitis. The CDR3 is 15 residues long. After removal of 3 bases from V and 0 bases from J, the junction contained 2 bases not matched to a gene. Germline V gene lookup returns CDR1 MGHRA and CDR2 YSYEKL. A single record per CDR3 protein comes from TCRdb applying MiXCR to the 5' RACE reads. The table records around 150,000 distinct CDR3 sequences, roughly 44% of them present only once. This clonotype was obtained from a male donor with ankylosing spondylitis. V is TRBV4-1 and J is TRBJ1-2, with TRBD1 identical over 9 bases. The sequenced sample was synovial fluid, either unsorted or a sorted T cell fraction (not recorded which). As DNA, the CDR3 is TGCGCCAGCAGCCAGGACAGGGGAGCTAACTATGGCTACACCTTC. Translating it yields CASSQDRGANYGYTF.